Listed below are T cell receptor beta chains from one sample, sequenced in a study of blood T cell repertoires in COVID-19. The assay was immunoSEQ multiplex PCR, and TCRdb's table has in-frame clones only and misses some. The sample shows some 120,000 clones, more than 70% of them seen only once. Sequencing used peripheral blood. Source of these receptors: a woman older than 75 with COVID-19, enrolled during active disease. CDR3s include the opening cysteine and the closing phenylalanine or tryptophan. Each record gives: J gene, D gene, V gene, clone size, CDR3 DNA, CDR3 protein. D genes are given only for firm matches. Not every row has a clone size; where given, it reads once, few, many or a size class.

J gene: TRBJ2-7; D gene: NA; V gene: TRBV2; clone size: NA; CDR3 DNA: TGTGCCAGCAGTGAGCGGGGGCACGAGCAGTACTTC; CDR3 protein: CASSERGHEQYF
J gene: TRBJ2-5; D gene: NA; V gene: TRBV6-5; clone size: NA; CDR3 DNA: TGTGCCAGCAGGGACCAGGGGGGAGAGACCCAGTACTTC; CDR3 protein: CASRDQGGETQYF
J gene: TRBJ2-1; D gene: NA; V gene: TRBV19; clone size: NA; CDR3 DNA: TGTGCCAGTAGCCCAGCGATACATACCTACAATGAGCAGTTCTTC; CDR3 protein: CASSPAIHTYNEQFF
J gene: TRBJ1-5; D gene: TRBD1; V gene: TRBV28; clone size: NA; CDR3 DNA: TGTGCCAGCAGTTTACCCGGGACAGGGGGCAGTCAGCCCCAGCATTTT; CDR3 protein: CASSLPGTGGSQPQHF
J gene: TRBJ1-2; D gene: NA; V gene: TRBV28; clone size: NA; CDR3 DNA: TGTGCCAGCAGTTTAATGCGCGGTGCCTATGGCTACACCTTC; CDR3 protein: CASSLMRGAYGYTF
J gene: TRBJ1-6; D gene: TRBD1; V gene: TRBV6-6; clone size: NA; CDR3 DNA: TGTGCCAGCAGTTGGACAGGGGCAAGGTATTCACCCCTCCACTTT; CDR3 protein: CASSWTGARYSPLHF
J gene: TRBJ2-5; D gene: NA; V gene: TRBV18; clone size: NA; CDR3 DNA: TGTGCCAGCACAGGGACCTCCGCGGAGACCCAGTACTTC; CDR3 protein: CASTGTSAETQYF
J gene: TRBJ2-2; D gene: TRBD2; V gene: TRBV2; clone size: NA; CDR3 DNA: TGTGCCAGCACCACTATAGCGGGAGGGGCCACCGGGGAGCTGTTTTTT; CDR3 protein: CASTTIAGGATGELFF
J gene: TRBJ2-7; D gene: NA; V gene: TRBV5-1; clone size: NA; CDR3 DNA: TGCGCCAGCAGCTTGGGTTTTACCTACGAGCAGTACTTC; CDR3 protein: CASSLGFTYEQYF
J gene: TRBJ1-4; D gene: NA; V gene: TRBV9; clone size: NA; CDR3 DNA: TGTGCCAGCAGCGCAAACGGACAGACTGACAATGAAAAACTGTTTTTT; CDR3 protein: CASSANGQTDNEKLFF
J gene: TRBJ2-7; D gene: TRBD2; V gene: TRBV4-3; clone size: NA; CDR3 DNA: TGCGCCAGCAGCCAAGAACTAGCGGACTCCTACGAGCAGTACTTC; CDR3 protein: CASSQELADSYEQYF
J gene: TRBJ2-3; D gene: NA; V gene: TRBV7-2; clone size: NA; CDR3 DNA: TGTGCCAGCAGCTTAGGAGGTATTGATACGCAGTATTTT; CDR3 protein: CASSLGGIDTQYF
J gene: TRBJ2-7; D gene: NA; V gene: TRBV5-1; clone size: NA; CDR3 DNA: TGCGCCAGCAGCCTGTCCCAGGGGTACGAGCAGTACTTC; CDR3 protein: CASSLSQGYEQYF
J gene: TRBJ2-2; D gene: TRBD2; V gene: TRBV28; clone size: NA; CDR3 DNA: TGTGCCAGCAGTCCCACACTAGCGGGGGACACCGGGGAGCTGTTTTTT; CDR3 protein: CASSPTLAGDTGELFF
J gene: TRBJ2-2; D gene: NA; V gene: TRBV13; clone size: NA; CDR3 DNA: TGTGCCAGCAGCTTAAATCCAGGGTCCACCGGGGAGCTGTTTTTT; CDR3 protein: CASSLNPGSTGELFF
J gene: TRBJ1-3; D gene: TRBD1; V gene: TRBV6-5; clone size: once; CDR3 DNA: TGTGCCAGCAGCCCACGACAGGGCTCTGGAAACACCATATATTTT; CDR3 protein: CASSPRQGSGNTIYF
J gene: TRBJ2-7; D gene: NA; V gene: TRBV5-1; clone size: once; CDR3 DNA: TGCGCCAGCAGCTTGTCAGGGTTAGCCTACGAGCAGTACTTC; CDR3 protein: CASSLSGLAYEQYF
J gene: TRBJ2-2; D gene: TRBD2; V gene: TRBV5-4; clone size: NA; CDR3 DNA: TGTGCCAGCAGCTCCGGGACTAGCGGGAACACCGGGGAGCTGTTTTTT; CDR3 protein: CASSSGTSGNTGELFF
J gene: TRBJ2-1; D gene: TRBD1; V gene: TRBV5-1; clone size: NA; CDR3 DNA: TGCGCCAGCAGCCAAGGACAGGGTTACTACAATGAGCAGTTCTTC; CDR3 protein: CASSQGQGYYNEQFF
J gene: TRBJ2-5; D gene: TRBD1; V gene: TRBV5-4; clone size: NA; CDR3 DNA: TGTGCCAGCAGCCCGGGACAGCAAGAGACCCAGTACTTC; CDR3 protein: CASSPGQQETQYF
J gene: TRBJ1-4; D gene: NA; V gene: TRBV18; clone size: NA; CDR3 DNA: TGTGCCAGCTCACCACCGGGCCGGATTAATGAAAAACTGTTTTTT; CDR3 protein: CASSPPGRINEKLFF
J gene: TRBJ2-1; D gene: TRBD1; V gene: TRBV5-1; clone size: NA; CDR3 DNA: TGCGCCAGCAGCCTAAACAGGGGAGAGGATGAGCAGTTCTTC; CDR3 protein: CASSLNRGEDEQFF
J gene: TRBJ1-2; D gene: TRBD1; V gene: TRBV19; clone size: NA; CDR3 DNA: TGTGCCAGTTGTCCCAGGGGGGCCCCGCATGGCTACACCTTC; CDR3 protein: CASCPRGAPHGYTF
J gene: TRBJ1-2; D gene: TRBD1; V gene: TRBV28; clone size: once; CDR3 DNA: TGTGCCAGCAGTCGGGACAGTAACTATGGCTACACCTTC; CDR3 protein: CASSRDSNYGYTF
J gene: TRBJ1-3; D gene: TRBD1; V gene: TRBV28; clone size: NA; CDR3 DNA: TGTGCCAGCAGGACAGGGGGACCTGGAAACACCATATATTTT; CDR3 protein: CASRTGGPGNTIYF
J gene: TRBJ2-3; D gene: NA; V gene: TRBV3-1/TRBV3-2; clone size: NA; CDR3 DNA: TGTGCCAGCAGCCACTCAAGGAGTACAGATACGCAGTATTTT; CDR3 protein: CASSHSRSTDTQYF
J gene: TRBJ2-1; D gene: TRBD2; V gene: TRBV7-9; clone size: NA; CDR3 DNA: TGTGCCGGGACTAGCGGGACTTATGAGCAGTTCTTC; CDR3 protein: CAGTSGTYEQFF
J gene: TRBJ1-1; D gene: TRBD1; V gene: TRBV27; clone size: NA; CDR3 DNA: TGTGCCAGCAGTTTAAGGGGGCGTACGATGAACACTGAAGCTTTCTTT; CDR3 protein: CASSLRGRTMNTEAFF
J gene: TRBJ2-2; D gene: NA; V gene: TRBV9; clone size: NA; CDR3 DNA: TGTGCCAGCAGCGTAGGACTAAGGACCGGGGAGCTGTTTTTT; CDR3 protein: CASSVGLRTGELFF
J gene: TRBJ2-1; D gene: NA; V gene: TRBV24-1; clone size: NA; CDR3 DNA: TGTGCCACCAGCAACAGGTGGGGCTACAATGAGCAGTTCTTC; CDR3 protein: CATSNRWGYNEQFF
J gene: TRBJ1-1; D gene: NA; V gene: TRBV7-8; clone size: NA; CDR3 DNA: TGTGCCAGCAGCAAGCTGACAGGGAACACTGAAGCTTTCTTT; CDR3 protein: CASSKLTGNTEAFF
J gene: TRBJ1-2; D gene: NA; V gene: TRBV19; clone size: once; CDR3 DNA: TGTGCCAGTAGTATAGTGGGCGGCTACACCTTC; CDR3 protein: CASSIVGGYTF
J gene: TRBJ2-2; D gene: TRBD1; V gene: TRBV19; clone size: NA; CDR3 DNA: TGTGCCAGTAGTCCCCGGGGACAGGGGCACACCGGGGAGCTGTTTTTT; CDR3 protein: CASSPRGQGHTGELFF
J gene: TRBJ1-5; D gene: NA; V gene: TRBV28; clone size: NA; CDR3 DNA: TGTGCCAGCATCGGGTTTAACTCTTATCAGCCCCAGCATTTT; CDR3 protein: CASIGFNSYQPQHF
J gene: TRBJ1-5; D gene: NA; V gene: TRBV9; clone size: NA; CDR3 DNA: TGTGCCAGCAGCTCACAGGGAGGCAATCAGCCCCAGCATTTT; CDR3 protein: CASSSQGGNQPQHF
J gene: TRBJ2-5; D gene: NA; V gene: TRBV7-3; clone size: NA; CDR3 DNA: TGTGCCAGCAGCTTAACTGCCGAGTACCAAGAGACCCAGTACTTC; CDR3 protein: CASSLTAEYQETQYF
J gene: TRBJ1-4; D gene: NA; V gene: TRBV28; clone size: NA; CDR3 DNA: TGTGCCAGCAGACAAACCAGGGGTCCGGGAGAAAAACTGTTTTTT; CDR3 protein: CASRQTRGPGEKLFF
J gene: TRBJ1-5; D gene: NA; V gene: TRBV19; clone size: NA; CDR3 DNA: TGTGCCAGTAGTGTCCTGAGAACAGGAAGATATAGCAATCAGCCCCAGCATTTT; CDR3 protein: CASSVLRTGRYSNQPQHF
J gene: TRBJ2-3; D gene: NA; V gene: TRBV10-3; clone size: NA; CDR3 DNA: TGTGCCATCAGGTCGACAGGTATCAGCACAGATACGCAGTATTTT; CDR3 protein: CAIRSTGISTDTQYF
J gene: TRBJ1-5; D gene: NA; V gene: TRBV7-2; clone size: NA; CDR3 DNA: TGTGCCAGCAGCTCCGACAGTGACAATCAGCCCCAGCATTTT; CDR3 protein: CASSSDSDNQPQHF
J gene: TRBJ1-1; D gene: NA; V gene: TRBV5-5; clone size: NA; CDR3 DNA: TGTGCCAGCAGCTTGGAAGGTGGGCTGCTGAACACTGAAGCTTTCTTT; CDR3 protein: CASSLEGGLLNTEAFF
J gene: TRBJ2-5; D gene: NA; V gene: TRBV5-1; clone size: NA; CDR3 DNA: TGCGCCAGCAGCTTTAGACAGCAAGAGACCCAGTACTTC; CDR3 protein: CASSFRQQETQYF
J gene: TRBJ2-1; D gene: NA; V gene: TRBV6-6; clone size: NA; CDR3 DNA: TGTGCCACCCTCCAGGACAGGGAGGGAAATGAGCAGTTCTTC; CDR3 protein: CATLQDREGNEQFF
J gene: TRBJ1-1; D gene: TRBD1; V gene: TRBV10-3; clone size: once; CDR3 DNA: TGTGCCATCAGGGATAACAGGGGAGGTACTGAAGCTTTCTTT; CDR3 protein: CAIRDNRGGTEAFF
J gene: TRBJ1-5; D gene: NA; V gene: TRBV2; clone size: NA; CDR3 DNA: TGTGCCAGCGGTCGACAGCCTAGTCAGCCCCAGCATTTT; CDR3 protein: CASGRQPSQPQHF
J gene: TRBJ1-6; D gene: TRBD1; V gene: TRBV27; clone size: NA; CDR3 DNA: TGTGCCAGCAGTTTAGGGGACAGAGGAGGGAGTTCACCCCTCCACTTT; CDR3 protein: CASSLGDRGGSSPLHF
J gene: TRBJ2-2; D gene: NA; V gene: TRBV9; clone size: NA; CDR3 DNA: TGTGCCAGCAGCGTAGACACGGGGAACACCGGGGAGCTGTTTTTT; CDR3 protein: CASSVDTGNTGELFF
J gene: TRBJ1-2; D gene: NA; V gene: TRBV2; clone size: NA; CDR3 DNA: TGTGCCAGCAGTGAAGGGCCGAGGGATGGCTACACCTTC; CDR3 protein: CASSEGPRDGYTF
J gene: TRBJ1-2; D gene: NA; V gene: TRBV27; clone size: NA; CDR3 DNA: TGTGCCAGCAGTTTATCTCTCGGGTTTGTAGCTGGCTACACCTTC; CDR3 protein: CASSLSLGFVAGYTF
J gene: TRBJ1-1; D gene: TRBD1; V gene: TRBV12-5; clone size: NA; CDR3 DNA: TGTGCTAGTGGGGGGGACAGGGGGAACACTGAAGCTTTCTTT; CDR3 protein: CASGGDRGNTEAFF
J gene: TRBJ2-5; D gene: NA; V gene: TRBV24-1; clone size: NA; CDR3 DNA: TGTGCCACCAGTGACCTGGGGAGCGAAGAGACCCAGTACTTC; CDR3 protein: CATSDLGSEETQYF
J gene: TRBJ2-3; D gene: TRBD2; V gene: TRBV4-1; clone size: NA; CDR3 DNA: TGCGCCAGCAGCCAAGAAATAGGACTAGCGACAGATACGCAGTATTTT; CDR3 protein: CASSQEIGLATDTQYF
J gene: TRBJ2-7; D gene: NA; V gene: TRBV5-4; clone size: NA; CDR3 DNA: TGTGCCAGCAGCTTGGCAGGGAACTACGAGCAGTACTTC; CDR3 protein: CASSLAGNYEQYF
J gene: TRBJ2-1; D gene: TRBD2; V gene: TRBV9; clone size: NA; CDR3 DNA: TGTGCCAGCAGCGTCATGGGGGGGAGACCCAATGAGCAGTTCTTC; CDR3 protein: CASSVMGGRPNEQFF
J gene: TRBJ2-2; D gene: TRBD2; V gene: TRBV6-5; clone size: once; CDR3 DNA: TGTGCCGGCGGGACTATTAACACCGGGGAGCTGTTTTTT; CDR3 protein: CAGGTINTGELFF